Listed below are T cell receptor beta chains from one sample, sequenced in a study of cytomegalovirus exposure and HLA in healthy donors. Produced via immunoSEQ multiplex PCR; TCRdb's table is partial and in-frame only. Here the sample spans hundreds of thousands of clones, roughly 88% being singletons. Sequenced sample: PBMCs. These receptors were collected from a woman aged 25-40 years in good health and CMV-seronegative. Each CDR3 is given with its conserved first and last residue. The order of the fields is J gene, clone size, D gene, V gene, CDR3 DNA, CDR3 protein. D genes are given only for firm matches. Size is omitted from some rows. Given values are once, few, many or a class for expanded clones.

>TRBJ2-7|NA|TRBD2|TRBV19
TGTGCCAGTAGTATAGGTAGCGGGAAGAACTACGAGCAGTACTTC
CASSIGSGKNYEQYF
>TRBJ2-7|NA|NA|TRBV7-2
TGTGCCAGCAGCCCCGTGAGCGGCTCCTACGAGCAGTACTTC
CASSPVSGSYEQYF
>TRBJ2-7|once|NA|TRBV11-2
TGTGCCAGCAGCATATCTAGTGGGAGCTCCTACGAGCAGTACTTC
CASSISSGSSYEQYF
>TRBJ2-3|NA|TRBD1|TRBV7-9
TGTGCCAGCAGCGAGGGACAGGGTAAGGCAGATACGCAGTATTTT
CASSEGQGKADTQYF
>TRBJ2-7|NA|TRBD1|TRBV29-1
TGCAGCGTTGAACATCCGGGACAGGGGGCCTACGAGCAGTACTTC
CSVEHPGQGAYEQYF
>TRBJ1-2|few|NA|TRBV12-5
TGTGCTAGTGGGCTAGGAGATGATTTGGATGGCTACACCTTC
CASGLGDDLDGYTF
>TRBJ2-7|NA|TRBD1|TRBV11-2
TGTGCCAGCAGCCCTACACAGCCGGGACAGGATTCCTACGAGCAGTACTTC
CASSPTQPGQDSYEQYF
>TRBJ2-7|NA|TRBD1|TRBV12-5
TGTGCTAGTGGTTTGGCAATACGTGCAGGGGGTTCCTACGAGCAGTACTTC
CASGLAIRAGGSYEQYF
>TRBJ2-5|NA|TRBD2|TRBV14
TGTGCCAGCAGCCCCTTAGCGGGAGGGCAGGAGACCCAGTACTTC
CASSPLAGGQETQYF
>TRBJ1-1|NA|NA|TRBV5-1
TGCGCCAGCAGCTTGGGGACTGAAGCTTTCTTT
CASSLGTEAFF
>TRBJ2-2|NA|TRBD1|TRBV9
TGTGCCAGCAGCCCCGGGACAGACACCGGGGAGCTGTTTTTT
CASSPGTDTGELFF
>TRBJ2-5|NA|NA|TRBV23-1
TGCGCCAGCTGGCGGGGACAGATCCGCGGGGAGACCCAGTACTTC
CASWRGQIRGETQYF
>TRBJ1-2|NA|NA|TRBV4-3
TGCGCCAGCAGCCAAGATTCGCGGGGCGGCTACACCTTC
CASSQDSRGGYTF